The clone carrying this T cell receptor beta chain occurred once. What it recognizes is unknown. This record belongs to a study of shared clonotypes between healthy human individuals. Study-level points and caveats: Around 5% was the fraction of naive CD4 clonotypes found shared across a handful of donors.

CD45RA+ naive and CD45RA-negative memory subsets were separated from CD4+ cells. The CDR3 runs to 14 residues. Losses at the gene ends were 6 bases for V and 7 bases for J; bases not matched to a gene: 11. Germline V gene sequence: CDR1 SQVTM, CDR2 ANQGSEA. Assay: immunoSEQ multiplex PCR; the TCRdb copy retains only in-frame clones and omits some. The sample records around 2.5 million clones, more than 85% being singletons. Specimen: naive CD4+ T cells from PBMCs. Specified subset: CD45RA+ positively selected. The clonotype comes from a man younger than 35 in good health. Some clones in this sample may be carry-over from other donors' samples. The chain uses TRBV29-1 and TRBJ2-7, with 11 bases identical to TRBD1. DNA for the CDR3: TGCAGCGTGGTAGGGGACAGGGGGTACACAGAGCAGTACTTC. Its protein is CSVVGDRGYTEQYF.